A single sample is the source of the 27 T cell receptor beta chains below, sequenced in a study of blood T cell repertoires in COVID-19. Method: immunoSEQ multiplex PCR; TCRdb's copy keeps in-frame clones and lacks some. The sample consists of 200,000 or so clones, about 79% of them appearing once. The source material was peripheral blood. The receptors here all came from a human donor in a cohort sampled during active COVID-19.

This clone came up a few times. The chain joins TRBV6-6 to TRBJ2-1; weak D call: TRBD1 (6 bases). The V end lost 2 bases, the J end lost 9 bases, and 11 bases lay between the germline ends. The CDR3 covers 13 residues. Germline V CDR1 and CDR2: MNHNY, SVGAGI (reference sequence). The CDR3 DNA sequence: TGTGCCAGCAGTTACGGACAGATCACTGAGCAGTTCTTC. Translating it yields CASSYGQITEQFF.

This chain connects TRBV5-6 to TRBJ1-1; no firm D call. V lost 2 bases and J lost 0, with 8 bases in between. CDR3 size: 14 residues. Germline V gene lookup returns CDR1 SGHDT and CDR2 YYEEEE. In nucleotides, the CDR3 is TGTGCCAGCAGCTTCCAGCGGATGAACACTGAAGCTTTCTTT. Amino acid sequence: CASSFQRMNTEAFF.

The chain carries TRBV11-3 and TRBJ2-2, with 8 bases matching TRBD1. This CDR3 comprises 14 residues. V gave up 4 bases and J gave up 5 bases; unmatched junction bases: 3. The germline CDR1 and CDR2 sequences are SGHNT and YENEEA. The CDR3 loop reads CASSSTGGTGELFF. The DNA for the CDR3 is TGTGCCAGCAGCTCTACAGGGGGGACCGGGGAGCTGTTTTTT.

The chain is built from TRBV5-1 and TRBJ2-1; 8 bases fit TRBD2. The germline CDR1 and CDR2 sequences are SGHRS and YFSETQ. Unmatched junction bases numbered 7, after V lost 0 bases and J lost 8 bases. The CDR3 is 15 residues long. CDR3 protein: CASSLDGGRWDEQFF. CDR3 bases: TGCGCCAGCAGCTTGGACGGCGGGAGGTGGGATGAGCAGTTCTTC.

The chain links TRBV5-1 to TRBJ2-1, with D unresolved. Trimming stripped 4 bases from V and 0 bases from J, with 14 bases between. The CDR3 is 16 residues long. CDR1 and CDR2 (germline): SGHRS, YFSETQ. The CDR3 region is CASSLGSSISYNEQFF. CDR3 nucleotides: TGCGCCAGCAGCCTCGGGTCAAGCATCTCCTACAATGAGCAGTTCTTC.

This clone was seen repeatedly, ten times or more. The genes are TRBV27 and TRBJ2-5; 7 positions match TRBD2. CDR1 MNHEY and CDR2 SMNVEV come from the germline V gene (reference sequence). The CDR3 length is 13 residues. V lost 7 bases, J lost 6 bases, and 8 bases stayed unmatched. CDR3 residues: CASKRAGWKTQYF. The CDR3 coding sequence is TGTGCCAGCAAGCGAGCGGGATGGAAGACCCAGTACTTC.

The CDR3 sequence: CASGSLAGGPVYEQYF. In nucleotides, the CDR3 is TGTGCTAGTGGTTCGCTAGCGGGAGGGCCCGTTTACGAGCAGTACTTC. V usage is TRBV12-5 and J usage is TRBJ2-7; 12 bases are shared with TRBD2. Germline assignment: CDR1 LGHNT and CDR2 FRNRAP. V lost 4 bases, J lost 4 bases, and 8 bases stayed unmatched. The CDR3 contains 16 residues.

V is TRBV28 and J is TRBJ2-6; D possibly corresponds to TRBD2 (5 bases). Per germline, CDR1 MDHEN and CDR2 SYDVKM. The CDR3 is 18 amino acids. Trimming pared 2 bases from V and 0 bases from J, leaving 14 bases between. The CDR3 protein is CASSLIAGVASGANVLTF. The CDR3 DNA is TGTGCCAGCAGTTTAATAGCCGGGGTAGCCTCTGGGGCCAACGTCCTGACTTTC.

This chain connects TRBV12-5 to TRBJ1-4; 7 positions match TRBD1. The CDR3 consists of 13 residues. With V trimmed by 4 bases and J by 8 bases, 4 bases remained unmatched. Germline V gene sequence: CDR1 LGHNT, CDR2 FRNRAP. DNA for the CDR3: TGTGCTAGTGGTTCCCCGGACAGGGAAAAACTGTTTTTT. Its protein product is CASGSPDREKLFF.

V and J are TRBV5-6 and TRBJ1-5; weak D call: TRBD1 (6 bases). This CDR3 is 14 amino acids long. The germline V gene has CDR1 SGHDT and CDR2 YYEEEE. V lost 3 bases to trimming and J lost 5 bases, with 12 bases between them. The CDR3 sequence is CASSSQGNHQPQHF. Here the CDR3 DNA reads TGTGCCAGCAGCTCTCAGGGGAACCATCAGCCCCAGCATTTT.

V is TRBV19 and J is TRBJ1-2; possible D gene TRBD1, 5 bases. Germline V gene lookup returns CDR1 LNHDA and CDR2 SQIVND (reference sequence). The CDR3 covers 14 residues. The V and J ends lost 7 bases and 6 bases respectively, with 18 bases between them. The CDR3 spells CASKSQGGLNGYTF. CDR3 sequence (DNA): TGTGCCAGTAAGAGCCAGGGAGGTTTGAATGGCTACACCTTC.

This chain connects TRBV28 to TRBJ2-3; 11 bases agree with TRBD2. CDR1 and CDR2 from the germline V gene are MDHEN and SYDVKM. The CDR3 has 15 amino acids. V gave up 7 bases and J gave up 6 bases; unmatched junction bases: 9. The CDR3 coding sequence is TGTGCCAGCACCCCTAGCGGGAGGCTGACGGATACGCAGTATTTT. This gives the protein CASTPSGRLTDTQYF.

The chain is built from TRBV2 and TRBJ2-2; 9 positions agree with TRBD1. The CDR3 spans 16 residues. Unmatched junction bases numbered 6, after V lost 3 bases and J lost 4 bases. Germline V CDR1 and CDR2: SNHLY, FYNNEI. The chain's CDR3 is CASSEDRGFVTGELFF. CDR3 sequence (DNA): TGTGCCAGCAGTGAGGACAGGGGTTTTGTCACCGGGGAGCTGTTTTTT. The full variable domain, with the rest looked up from reference TRBV2 and TRBJ2-2, is EPEVTQTPSHQVTQMGQEVILRCVPISNHLYFYWYRQILGQKVEFLVSFYNNEISEKSEIFDDQFSVERPDGSNFTLKIRSTKLEDSAMYFCASSEDRGFVTGELFFGEGSRLTVL.

The table lists this clone with a count of one. The genes are TRBV7-9 and TRBJ2-1, with TRBD2 identical over 7 bases. The germline gives CDR1 SEHNR, CDR2 FQNEAQ (reference sequence). The CDR3 is 15 amino acids. Germline trimming cut 4 bases from V and 9 bases from J; bases unmatched to any gene: 12. CDR3 amino acids: CASSSSAGPPSEQFF. Here the CDR3 DNA reads TGTGCCAGCAGCTCATCAGCGGGACCACCGTCTGAGCAGTTCTTC.

This chain joins TRBV19 and TRBJ2-7; 12 nucleotides line up with TRBD2. With V trimmed by 3 bases and J by 1 base, 10 bases remained unmatched. This CDR3 has 18 amino acids. Germline V gene data show CDR1 as LNHDA and CDR2 as SQIVND (reference sequence). CDR3 loop: CASSMASGRALGSYEQYF. CDR3 sequence (DNA): TGTGCCAGTAGTATGGCTAGCGGGAGGGCCTTGGGGTCCTACGAGCAGTACTTC.

This chain uses TRBV18 with TRBJ2-5, with TRBD1 matching over 10 bases. In germline, CDR1 is KGHSH, CDR2 LQKENI. Trimming removed 6 bases from V and 5 bases from J; junction bases left unmatched: 6. The CDR3 consists of 14 residues. CDR3 nucleotide sequence: TGTGCCAGCTCTCCTGACAGGGGGCTTGAGACCCAGTACTTC. As protein: CASSPDRGLETQYF.

The rearrangement links TRBV13 to TRBJ1-4; the match to TRBD1 covers 8 bases. The CDR3 loop spans 14 amino acids. The J segment lost 7 bases and the V segment lost 2 bases, leaving 3 bases of the junction unmatched. Germline V gives CDR1 PRHDT, CDR2 FYEKMQ (reference sequence). In DNA, the CDR3 is TGTGCCAGCAGCTTACAGGGGGCTGGTGAAAAACTGTTTTTT. As protein: CASSLQGAGEKLFF. The complete variable domain, with remaining parts taken from reference TRBV13 and TRBJ1-4, reads AAGVIQSPRHLIKEKRETATLKCYPIPRHDTVYWYQQGPGQDPQFLISFYEKMQSDKGSIPDRFSAQQFSDYHSELNMSSLELGDSALYFCASSLQGAGEKLFFGSGTQLSVL.

This clone was seen only once. This sequence joins TRBV12-3 or TRBV12-4 and TRBJ2-7; tentative D call: TRBD2 (5 bases). The CDR3 loop spans 13 amino acids. V lost 3 bases and J lost 7, with 13 bases in between. This CDR3 is CASSLRGNGEQYF. For the CDR3, the DNA is TGTGCCAGCAGTTTGCGAGGGAACGGTGAGCAGTACTTC.

CDR3 coding DNA: TGTGCCAGCAGCGAGCCAGGACTAGGAAGCCTCAATGAGCAGTTCTTC. Its protein is CASSEPGLGSLNEQFF. The rearrangement links TRBV14 to TRBJ2-1; TRBD2 aligns across 7 bases. The V and J ends lost 5 bases and 6 bases, in that order; junction bases with no gene match: 13. Per germline, CDR1 SGHDN and CDR2 FVKESK. The CDR3 covers 16 residues.

The chain couples TRBV19 to TRBJ1-2, with 8 bases identical to TRBD1. Trimming removed 4 bases from V and 6 bases from J; junction bases left unmatched: 4. The CDR3 is 13 residues long. CDR1 and CDR2 (germline): LNHDA, SQIVND (reference sequence). This CDR3 reads CASSSRGRDGYTF. CDR3 in DNA: TGTGCCAGTAGTAGCAGGGGGCGCGATGGCTACACCTTC.

Only a few counts were recorded for this clone. The chain links TRBV7-9 to TRBJ2-7, with D tentatively TRBD1 (6 bases). The CDR3 is made up of 15 amino acids. The V end lost 7 bases, the J end lost 0 bases, and 16 bases lay between the germline ends. From germline, CDR1 is SEHNR and CDR2 FQNEAQ (reference sequence). The CDR3: CASMPDRISSYEQYF. Written as DNA, the CDR3 is TGTGCCAGCATGCCCGACAGGATAAGCTCCTACGAGCAGTACTTC.

This chain joins TRBV28 and TRBJ2-5; 9 bases fit TRBD1. V trimming: 6 bases; J trimming: 2 bases; junction bases outside the gene matches: 7. The V gene's germline CDR1 is MDHEN and CDR2 SYDVKM. This CDR3 is 15 amino acids long. The CDR3 DNA reads as TGTGCCAGCAGACCCGGACAGGGGCGGCAAGAGACCCAGTACTTC. Protein product: CASRPGQGRQETQYF.

This clone was counted only a few times. This chain uses TRBV11-2 with TRBJ2-7, with D tentatively TRBD2 (6 bases). Trimming stripped 5 bases from V and 7 bases from J, with 15 bases between. Germline V lookup: CDR1 SGHAT, CDR2 FQNNGV. CDR3 size: 13 residues. In DNA, the CDR3 is TGTGCCAGCAGCCCCCGGGACTCCTCGGAGCAGTACTTC. Translated, it gives CASSPRDSSEQYF.

The genes are TRBV5-1 and TRBJ2-4; TRBD1 matches at 8 bases. The CDR3 has 15 residues. Trimming at V came to 4 bases and at J to 8 bases, leaving 11 bases not matched to a gene. In germline, CDR1 is SGHRS, CDR2 YFSETQ. The DNA for the CDR3 is TGCGCCAGCAGCCGTTCGGACAGGGAAAGGGACATTCAGTACTTC. The encoded protein is CASSRSDRERDIQYF.

This chain connects TRBV10-3 to TRBJ2-1; 15 nucleotides line up with TRBD2. The germline CDR1 and CDR2 sequences are ENHRY and SYGVKD. V trimming: 4 bases; J trimming: 8 bases; junction bases outside the gene matches: 6. The CDR3 covers 16 residues. The CDR3 sequence is CAISARTSGRGHEQFF. The CDR3 bases are TGTGCCATCAGTGCCAGGACTAGCGGGAGGGGGCATGAGCAGTTCTTC.

This chain links TRBV5-1 with TRBJ2-1; 13 positions agree with TRBD2. CDR1 is SGHRS, CDR2 YFSETQ, per germline. The CDR3 is 17 residues long. The ends lost 1 base at V and 6 bases at J; junction bases unmatched: 7. This CDR3 is CASSLTSGRVQLNEQFF. CDR3 in DNA: TGCGCCAGCAGCTTGACTAGCGGGAGGGTCCAACTCAATGAGCAGTTCTTC.

The rearrangement joins TRBV21-1 to TRBJ2-3; the D call TRBD2 from the table was never checked on the DNA. TRBV21-1 has pseudogene status. This CDR3 has 21 amino acids. CDR3 sequence reads: CASSKYRGTGGGLYFSDTQYF. Written as DNA, the CDR3 is TGTGCCAGCAGCAAATACCGGGGCACCGGGGGGGGGCTCTATTTTTCAGATACGCAGTATTTT.